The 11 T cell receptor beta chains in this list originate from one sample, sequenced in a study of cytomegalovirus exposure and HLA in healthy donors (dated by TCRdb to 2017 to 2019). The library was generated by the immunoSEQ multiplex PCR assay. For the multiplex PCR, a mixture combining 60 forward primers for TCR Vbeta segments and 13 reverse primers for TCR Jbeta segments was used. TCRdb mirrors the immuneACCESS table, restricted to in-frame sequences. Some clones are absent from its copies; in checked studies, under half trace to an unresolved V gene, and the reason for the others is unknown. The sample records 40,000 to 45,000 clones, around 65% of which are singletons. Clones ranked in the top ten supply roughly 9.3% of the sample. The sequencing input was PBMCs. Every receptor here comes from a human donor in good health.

Here the CDR3 reads CASSRSGTDLYGYTF. CDR3 DNA: TGCGCCAGCAGCCGATCCGGGACAGACCTCTATGGCTACACCTTC. The rearrangement links TRBV5-1 to TRBJ1-2; 7 bases match TRBD1. The CDR3 spans 15 residues. Trimming took 4 bases from V and 4 from J; bases not matched to a gene: 10. Germline V gene sequence: CDR1 SGHRS, CDR2 YFSETQ.

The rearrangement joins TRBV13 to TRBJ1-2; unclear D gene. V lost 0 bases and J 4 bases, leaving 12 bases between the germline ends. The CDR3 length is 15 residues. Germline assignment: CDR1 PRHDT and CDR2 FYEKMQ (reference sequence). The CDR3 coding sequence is TGTGCCAGCAGCTTAGGCCTCGGGGAGGGCTATGGCTACACCTTC. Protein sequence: CASSLGLGEGYGYTF. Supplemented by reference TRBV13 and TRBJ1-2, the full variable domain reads AAGVIQSPRHLIKEKRETATLKCYPIPRHDTVYWYQQGPGQDPQFLISFYEKMQSDKGSIPDRFSAQQFSDYHSELNMSSLELGDSALYFCASSLGLGEGYGYTFGSGTRLTVV.

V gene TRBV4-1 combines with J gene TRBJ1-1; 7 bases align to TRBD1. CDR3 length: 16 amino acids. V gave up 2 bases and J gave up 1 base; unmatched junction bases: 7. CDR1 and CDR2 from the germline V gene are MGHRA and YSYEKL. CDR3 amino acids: CASSQLGGGWNTEAFF. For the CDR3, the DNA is TGCGCCAGCAGCCAACTCGGAGGGGGCTGGAACACTGAAGCTTTCTTT.

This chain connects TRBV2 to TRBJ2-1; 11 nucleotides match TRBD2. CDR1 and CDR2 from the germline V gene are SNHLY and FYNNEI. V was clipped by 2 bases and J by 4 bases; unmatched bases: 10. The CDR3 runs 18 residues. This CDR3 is CASSETSGGLPPYNEQFF. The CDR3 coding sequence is TGTGCCAGCAGTGAAACTAGCGGGGGCTTACCCCCATACAATGAGCAGTTCTTC. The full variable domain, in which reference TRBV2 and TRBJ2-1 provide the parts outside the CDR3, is EPEVTQTPSHQVTQMGQEVILRCVPISNHLYFYWYRQILGQKVEFLVSFYNNEISEKSEIFDDQFSVERPDGSNFTLKIRSTKLEDSAMYFCASSETSGGLPPYNEQFFGPGTRLTVL.

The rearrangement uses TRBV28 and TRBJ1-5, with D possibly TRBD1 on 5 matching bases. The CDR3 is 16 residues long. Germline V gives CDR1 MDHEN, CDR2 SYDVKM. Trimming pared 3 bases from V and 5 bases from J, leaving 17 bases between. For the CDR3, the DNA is TGTGCCAGCAGTTTCTTCAAGACAGCATTTTATCAGCCCCAGCATTTT. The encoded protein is CASSFFKTAFYQPQHF. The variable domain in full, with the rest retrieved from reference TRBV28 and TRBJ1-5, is DVKVTQSSRYLVKRTGEKVFLECVQDMDHENMFWYRQDPGLGLRLIYFSYDVKMKEKGDIPEGYSVSREKKERFSLILESASTNQTSMYLCASSFFKTAFYQPQHFGDGTRLSIL.

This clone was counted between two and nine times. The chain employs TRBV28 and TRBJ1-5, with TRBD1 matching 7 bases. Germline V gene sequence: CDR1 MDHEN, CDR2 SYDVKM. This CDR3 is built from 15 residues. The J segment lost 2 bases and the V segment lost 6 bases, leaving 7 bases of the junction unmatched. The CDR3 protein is CASRRGPRRNQPQHF. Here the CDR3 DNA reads TGTGCCAGCAGAAGGGGGCCAAGACGCAATCAGCCCCAGCATTTT.

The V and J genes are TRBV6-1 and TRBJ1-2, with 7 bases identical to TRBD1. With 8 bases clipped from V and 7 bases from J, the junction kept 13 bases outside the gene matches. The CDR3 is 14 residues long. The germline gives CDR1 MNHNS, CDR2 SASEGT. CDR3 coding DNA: TGTGCCAGCGATCCTGGGACAGCGGTCAGTGGCTACACCTTC. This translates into CASDPGTAVSGYTF.

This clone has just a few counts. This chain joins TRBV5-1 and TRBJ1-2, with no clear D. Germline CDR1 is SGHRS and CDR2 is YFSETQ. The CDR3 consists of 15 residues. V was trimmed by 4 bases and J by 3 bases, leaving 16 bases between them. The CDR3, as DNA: TGCGCCAGCAGCCAATGGGAGGGAGTAGACTATGGCTACACCTTC. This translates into CASSQWEGVDYGYTF.

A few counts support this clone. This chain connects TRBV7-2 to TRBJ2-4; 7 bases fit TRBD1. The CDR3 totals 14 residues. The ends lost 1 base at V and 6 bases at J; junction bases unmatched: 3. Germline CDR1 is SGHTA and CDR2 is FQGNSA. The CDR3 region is CASSLVGTANIQYF. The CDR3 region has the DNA TGTGCCAGCAGCTTAGTCGGGACAGCAAACATTCAGTACTTC. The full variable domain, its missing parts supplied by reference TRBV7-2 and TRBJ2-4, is GAGVSQSPSNKVTEKGKDVELRCDPISGHTALYWYRQSLGQGLEFLIYFQGNSAPDKSGLPSDRFSAERTGGSVSTLTIQRTQQEDSAVYLCASSLVGTANIQYFGAGTRLSVL.

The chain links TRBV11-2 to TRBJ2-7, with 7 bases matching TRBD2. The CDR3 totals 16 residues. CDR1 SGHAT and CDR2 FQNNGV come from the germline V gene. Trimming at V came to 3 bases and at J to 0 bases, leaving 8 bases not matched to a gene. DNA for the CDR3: TGTGCCAGCAGCTTTGGTGCAGCGGGGTCCTCCTACGAGCAGTACTTC. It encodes CASSFGAAGSSYEQYF.

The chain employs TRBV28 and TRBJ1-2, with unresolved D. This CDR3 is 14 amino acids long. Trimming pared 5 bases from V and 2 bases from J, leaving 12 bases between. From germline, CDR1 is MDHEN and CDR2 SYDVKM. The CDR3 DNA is TGTGCCAGCAGTATCCCCCCTCAGAACTATGGCTACACCTTC. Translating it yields CASSIPPQNYGYTF.